Listed below are T cell receptor beta chains from one sample, sequenced in a study of cytomegalovirus exposure and HLA in healthy donors. Produced via immunoSEQ multiplex PCR; TCRdb's table is partial and in-frame only. The table lists 130,000 or so clones, 8% to 9.5% of them singletons. The sequenced sample consisted of PBMCs. Receptor source: a middle-aged man in good health and CMV-seronegative. CDR3s include the opening cysteine and the closing phenylalanine or tryptophan. The D gene is left open where the match is weak. Only some rows state a clone size, as once, few, many or a class for expanded clones.

d_gene: .; v_gene: TRBV4-1; j_gene: TRBJ1-5; abundance: .; CDR3nt: TGCGCCAGCAGCCTGGACTCGGGTCAGCCCCAGCATTTT; CDR3aa: CASSLDSGQPQHF
d_gene: .; v_gene: TRBV2; j_gene: TRBJ1-1; abundance: .; CDR3nt: TGTGCCAGCAGTGCCTCCACAGGCCCCCGGGAAGCTTTCTTT; CDR3aa: CASSASTGPREAFF
d_gene: .; v_gene: TRBV2; j_gene: TRBJ2-7; abundance: few; CDR3nt: TGTGCCAGCACGGGGGGCCAGGGGTCCTCCTACGAGCAGTACTTC; CDR3aa: CASTGGQGSSYEQYF
d_gene: .; v_gene: TRBV7-8; j_gene: TRBJ2-1; abundance: few; CDR3nt: TGTGCCAGCAGCTTAGGGGCTTACAATGAGCAGTTCTTC; CDR3aa: CASSLGAYNEQFF
d_gene: .; v_gene: TRBV5-1; j_gene: TRBJ2-1; abundance: many; CDR3nt: TGCGCCAGCAGCCCCGACACTAGGAACAATGAGCAGTTCTTC; CDR3aa: CASSPDTRNNEQFF
d_gene: TRBD1; v_gene: TRBV28; j_gene: TRBJ2-7; abundance: .; CDR3nt: TGTGCCAGCAACCTAGACAGGGGCTCCTACGAGCAGTACTTC; CDR3aa: CASNLDRGSYEQYF
d_gene: TRBD2; v_gene: TRBV9; j_gene: TRBJ2-1; abundance: few; CDR3nt: TGTGCCAGCAGCGAGGGCGGGGGTGACCTCTGGGGGCAGTTCTTC; CDR3aa: CASSEGGGDLWGQFF
d_gene: TRBD1; v_gene: TRBV5-4; j_gene: TRBJ1-1; abundance: few; CDR3nt: TGTGCCAGCAACAAACAGGGGGCGGAGAACACTGAAGCTTTCTTT; CDR3aa: CASNKQGAENTEAFF
d_gene: .; v_gene: TRBV4-1; j_gene: TRBJ1-1; abundance: few; CDR3nt: TGCGCCAGCAGCCAAGGAGTGAACACTGAAGCTTTCTTT; CDR3aa: CASSQGVNTEAFF
d_gene: .; v_gene: TRBV4-1; j_gene: TRBJ1-2; abundance: few; CDR3nt: TGCGCCAGCAGCCATGTACAGGGAGACGGCTACACCTTC; CDR3aa: CASSHVQGDGYTF
d_gene: TRBD1; v_gene: TRBV28; j_gene: TRBJ1-2; abundance: .; CDR3nt: TGTGCCGTTCAACAGGGGAACTATGGCTACACCTTC; CDR3aa: CAVQQGNYGYTF
d_gene: .; v_gene: TRBV2; j_gene: TRBJ1-5; abundance: few; CDR3nt: TGTGCCAGCAGTGTTGATCGTACAGTGGGCAATCAGCCCCAGCATTTT; CDR3aa: CASSVDRTVGNQPQHF
d_gene: .; v_gene: TRBV9; j_gene: TRBJ2-7; abundance: .; CDR3nt: TGTGCCAGCAGCGTAGGACTAGATGGCCACGAGCAGTACTTC; CDR3aa: CASSVGLDGHEQYF
d_gene: .; v_gene: TRBV9; j_gene: TRBJ2-2; abundance: few; CDR3nt: TGTGCCAGCAGCGTAGAGGGCGGGCGAACCCCGGACACCGGGGAGCTGTTTTTT; CDR3aa: CASSVEGGRTPDTGELFF
d_gene: TRBD2; v_gene: TRBV6-5; j_gene: TRBJ2-1; abundance: .; CDR3nt: TGTGCCAGCAGTTACAAGCTAGCGGCACACAATGAGCAGTTCTTC; CDR3aa: CASSYKLAAHNEQFF
d_gene: .; v_gene: TRBV2; j_gene: TRBJ1-5; abundance: .; CDR3nt: TGTGCCAGCAGAACAGGGTACAATCAGCCCCAGCATTTT; CDR3aa: CASRTGYNQPQHF
d_gene: TRBD2; v_gene: TRBV5-5; j_gene: TRBJ2-7; abundance: few; CDR3nt: TGTGCCAGCAGCGGGACTAGCGGGGGGTACGAGCAGTACTTC; CDR3aa: CASSGTSGGYEQYF
d_gene: TRBD2; v_gene: TRBV2; j_gene: TRBJ2-1; abundance: many; CDR3nt: TGTGCCAGCAGCCGACTAGCGGGGGGAAACAATGAGCAGTTCTTC; CDR3aa: CASSRLAGGNNEQFF
d_gene: TRBD2; v_gene: TRBV11-2; j_gene: TRBJ2-3; abundance: few; CDR3nt: TGTGCCAGCAGCTTTCTTAGCGGGGGAAGCACAGATACGCAGTATTTT; CDR3aa: CASSFLSGGSTDTQYF
d_gene: .; v_gene: TRBV4-3; j_gene: TRBJ2-1; abundance: few; CDR3nt: TGCGCCAGCAGCCAAGATGTGGCGGGGAGCTCCTACAATGAGCAGTTCTTC; CDR3aa: CASSQDVAGSSYNEQFF
d_gene: .; v_gene: TRBV5-6; j_gene: TRBJ2-7; abundance: few; CDR3nt: TGTGCCAGCAGCCTTACAAGCGAGCAGTACTTC; CDR3aa: CASSLTSEQYF
d_gene: .; v_gene: TRBV18; j_gene: TRBJ1-1; abundance: .; CDR3nt: TGTGCCAGCTCACCACCGGGACAGAACACTGAAGCTTTCTTT; CDR3aa: CASSPPGQNTEAFF
d_gene: .; v_gene: TRBV19; j_gene: TRBJ1-6; abundance: .; CDR3nt: TGTGCCAGTAGTTTTCCAGGGGATCGTTCACCCCTCCACTTT; CDR3aa: CASSFPGDRSPLHF